These T cell receptor beta chains were read from a single sample in a study of a mutant IDH1 vaccine in newly diagnosed glioma. No antigens are known for them. Here immunoSEQ multiplex PCR was the method, and the copy in TCRdb shows in-frame clones only, minus some. The sample contains approximately 37,000 clones, around 76% of which appear only once. The material sequenced was PBMCs, taken from a glioma patient whose treatment included an IDH1 peptide vaccine. Receptors originate from a man aged 45 to 65 with glioma. The CDR3 runs from the conserved cysteine through the conserved F or W. D genes are given only for firm matches. Clone size is stated in some rows and not others, as once, few, many or a class when expanded.

>.|TRBV30|TRBJ2-2|.
TGTGCCTGGAGGGGGACACCCATTGTAACGCTGTTTTTT
CAWRGTPIVTLFF
>.|TRBV19|TRBJ1-1|.
TGTGCCAGTAGTATGAAACCGAACACTGAAGCTTTCTTT
CASSMKPNTEAFF
>TRBD1|TRBV5-1|TRBJ1-4|.
TGCGCCAGCAGCCCCGGACAGGGGGCGGCTAATGAAAAACTGTTTTTT
CASSPGQGAANEKLFF
>.|TRBV27|TRBJ1-4|.
TGTGCCAGCAGGGGGTGGGATTCTAATGAAAAACTGTTTTTT
CASRGWDSNEKLFF
>.|TRBV10-3|TRBJ1-3|few
TGTGCCATCAGGACAGCGAATGGAAACACCATATATTTT
CAIRTANGNTIYF
>.|TRBV7-6|TRBJ2-6|.
TGTGCCAGCAGCAGCTCTGGGGCCAACGTCCTGACTTTC
CASSSSGANVLTF
>.|TRBV4-3|TRBJ2-7|.
TGCGCCAGCAGCCAAGCCAGGGGTTACGAGCAGTACTTC
CASSQARGYEQYF
>.|TRBV15|TRBJ2-3|.
TGTGCCACCAGCAGAGTAGCGCTCCCCGGGGTTAGCACAGATACGCAGTATTTT
CATSRVALPGVSTDTQYF
>.|TRBV28|TRBJ2-5|.
TGTGCCAGCAGTTCCCCCCGGCAGGGGACTCAAGAGACCCAGTACTTC
CASSSPRQGTQETQYF
>.|TRBV28|TRBJ2-7|few
TGTGCCAGCAGTTTATCTAGCTCCTACGAGCAGTACTTC
CASSLSSSYEQYF
>.|TRBV7-9|TRBJ1-4|.
TGTGCCAGCAGCTTAGTAGGAGAAAAACTGTTTTTT
CASSLVGEKLFF
>.|TRBV18|TRBJ1-2|.
TGTGCCAGCTCACCTAGGGCAGGGGATAGCTATGGCTACACCTTC
CASSPRAGDSYGYTF
>TRBD1|TRBV30|TRBJ1-5|.
TGTGCCTGGAGTATTAATCAGGGGGCCCAGCCCCAGCATTTT
CAWSINQGAQPQHF
>TRBD2|TRBV27|TRBJ2-1|.
TGTGCCAGCAGTTCCAACAGCGGGGGTGAGCAGTTCTTC
CASSSNSGGEQFF
>.|TRBV7-9|TRBJ1-2|once
TGTGCCAGCATCCCCTCCGGGACTCTCGGCTATGGCTACACCTTC
CASIPSGTLGYGYTF
>.|TRBV5-4|TRBJ1-2|once
TGTGCCAGCAGCGGCGGGACCTTAAACTATGGCTACACCTTC
CASSGGTLNYGYTF
>.|TRBV9|TRBJ1-1|.
TGTGCCAGCAGCCGCGGACGGCAGAACACTGAAGCTTTCTTT
CASSRGRQNTEAFF
>.|TRBV7-3|TRBJ1-1|.
TGTGCCAGCGGCAGGGGAATGAACACTGAAGCTTTCTTT
CASGRGMNTEAFF
>.|TRBV19|TRBJ1-5|.
TGTGCCAGTAGCCTCAGGGAGACTAGCAATCAGCCCCAGCATTTT
CASSLRETSNQPQHF
>.|TRBV28|TRBJ1-1|few
TGTGCCGCAGCTTATAGCGGGACTGAAGCTTTCTTT
CAAAYSGTEAFF
>TRBD1|TRBV7-6|TRBJ2-2|few
TGTGCCAGCTCCGACAGGGCGACCACCGGGGAGCTGTTTTTT
CASSDRATTGELFF
>.|TRBV6-1|TRBJ2-2|.
TGTGCCAGCAGTGAATTTGGGTCGACCAACACCGGGGAGCTGTTTTTT
CASSEFGSTNTGELFF
>.|TRBV11-2|TRBJ2-7|.
TGTGCCAGCACCGGCGCCAGGGGAACCTACGAGCAGTACTTC
CASTGARGTYEQYF
>TRBD2|TRBV5-1|TRBJ2-1|.
TGCGCCAGCAGCTTGGAGGTTGGACTAGGTTCCTACAATGAGCAGTTCTTC
CASSLEVGLGSYNEQFF
>TRBD2|TRBV30|TRBJ2-5|.
TGTGCCTGGAGTCAGGGACTAGCGGGGTTCCAAGAGACCCAGTACTTC
CAWSQGLAGFQETQYF
>.|TRBV9|TRBJ1-5|.
TGTGCCAGCAGCGTAGGAAGAGGGCCGGAGCCCCAGCATTTT
CASSVGRGPEPQHF
>.|TRBV5-1|TRBJ1-6|few
TGCGCCAGCAGCTTTAAGGGGGATAATTCACCCCTCCACTTT
CASSFKGDNSPLHF
>.|TRBV6-5|TRBJ1-3|.
TGTGCCAGCAGTTACGGCGGGGTAGGAAACACCATATATTTT
CASSYGGVGNTIYF
>.|TRBV9|TRBJ2-3|.
TGTGCCAGCAGCGCCTCCCCAGGGGGGCAGCTCGGCACGCAGTATTTT
CASSASPGGQLGTQYF
>TRBD1|TRBV5-1|TRBJ1-4|.
TGCGCCAGCAGCTTGGCCGGGACAGGGGATGAAAAACTGTTTTTT
CASSLAGTGDEKLFF
>TRBD1|TRBV5-4|TRBJ2-5|.
TGTGCCAGCAGCCCTCCTGGGACAGGCCAAGAGACCCAGTACTTC
CASSPPGTGQETQYF
>.|TRBV4-2|TRBJ2-1|.
TGTGCCAGCAGCCTTCATGACAGGAATATCTACAATGAGCAGTTCTTC
CASSLHDRNIYNEQFF
>TRBD2|TRBV5-6|TRBJ2-5|.
TGTGCCAGCAGCTCTCAGCGGGGGGCCCAAGAGACCCAGTACTTC
CASSSQRGAQETQYF
>.|TRBV30|TRBJ1-1|.
TGTGCCTGGAGTGTACGGGGGGACACTGAAGCTTTCTTT
CAWSVRGDTEAFF
>.|TRBV30|TRBJ1-2|.
TGTGCCTGGAGTCAGCGGTTTCTTGGCTACACCTTC
CAWSQRFLGYTF
>.|TRBV9|TRBJ2-7|few
TGTGCCAGCAGCGTAGCTTGGCAATCCTACGAGCAGTACTTC
CASSVAWQSYEQYF
>TRBD1|TRBV11-2|TRBJ1-5|.
TGTGCCAGCAGCTCCGGGACAGGGATGGATCAGCCCCAGCATTTT
CASSSGTGMDQPQHF
>.|TRBV5-6|TRBJ1-4|.
TGTGCCAGCAGCTTCCAGGGCACTAATGAAAAACTGTTTTTT
CASSFQGTNEKLFF
>TRBD1|TRBV5-1|TRBJ2-2|.
TGCGCCAGCAGCACGGGACAGGGGTTTCCCGGGGAGCTGTTTTTT
CASSTGQGFPGELFF
>TRBD1|TRBV18|TRBJ2-7|.
TGTGCCAGCTCACCAACAGGGGCGCACTACGAGCAGTACTTC
CASSPTGAHYEQYF
>TRBD1|TRBV6-5|TRBJ1-4|.
TGTGCCAGCAGTCAGGGGGTTAATGAAAAACTGTTTTTT
CASSQGVNEKLFF
>.|TRBV4-2|TRBJ2-3|.
TGTGCCAGCAGCCAAGACACAGATACGCAGTATTTT
CASSQDTDTQYF
>TRBD1|TRBV2|TRBJ1-2|.
TGTGCCAGCAGTGAAGTGGGGGACAGTGCCGGCTACACCTTC
CASSEVGDSAGYTF
>.|TRBV5-1|TRBJ1-1|.
TGCGCCAGCAGCGTTGATAGGGGATTTAACACTGAAGCTTTCTTT
CASSVDRGFNTEAFF
>.|TRBV19|TRBJ1-2|few
TGTGCCAGTAGTACCCTGACAGGATATGGCTACACCTTC
CASSTLTGYGYTF
>.|TRBV2|TRBJ2-7|.
TGTGCCAGCAGTGAAGGGGACACAAGCTACGAGCAGTACTTC
CASSEGDTSYEQYF